One and the same sample provided the 32 T cell receptor beta chains below, sequenced in a study of blood T cell repertoires in COVID-19. Sequenced by immunoSEQ multiplex PCR; TCRdb stores in-frame clones only, minus some. This sample carries some 130,000 clones, about 88% of them seen once, and the ten largest clones take 3.7%. The sample taken for sequencing was peripheral blood. These receptors all come from a man between 50 and 59 years old with active COVID-19.

A single count supports this clone. The rearrangement joins TRBV7-9 to TRBJ1-1, with a possible D match to TRBD1 (6 bases). Germline CDR1 SEHNR, CDR2 FQNEAQ (reference sequence). The CDR3 has 16 amino acids. V lost 5 bases, J lost 0 bases, and 16 bases lay in between. The CDR3 is CASSTPDRQMNTEAFF. The CDR3 bases are TGTGCCAGCAGCACCCCGGACAGACAGATGAACACTGAAGCTTTCTTT.

The gene calls are TRBV15 and TRBJ2-7; the match to TRBD1 covers 11 bases. The CDR3 runs 14 residues. Germline V gene data show CDR1 as LNHNV and CDR2 as YYDKDF (reference sequence). The junction had 5 bases not matched to a gene; V was cut back by 8 bases and J by 2 bases. This chain's CDR3 is CATYPGQGAYEQYF. The CDR3 DNA reads TGTGCCACCTACCCGGGACAGGGGGCCTACGAGCAGTACTTC.

The chain links TRBV5-1 to TRBJ2-1; perhaps TRBD2 as D (6 bases). The CDR3 consists of 15 residues. Germline lookup yields CDR1 SGHRS and CDR2 YFSETQ. The V end lost 0 bases, the J end lost 4 bases, and 11 bases lay between the germline ends. The CDR3 here is CASSLVGEVYNEQFF. CDR3 bases: TGCGCCAGCAGCTTGGTAGGGGAGGTGTACAATGAGCAGTTCTTC.

The chain combines TRBV6-6 with TRBJ1-2, with D unresolved. Germline V CDR1 and CDR2: MNHNY, SVGAGI (reference sequence). Trimming took 0 bases from V and 7 from J, leaving 18 bases between them. This CDR3 has 16 amino acids. CDR3 sequence: CASSYSAGSPLGGYTF. In DNA form, the CDR3 reads TGTGCCAGCAGTTACTCGGCCGGGTCCCCCCTGGGTGGCTACACCTTC.

This clone showed up just once. The chain couples TRBV3-1 (or the pseudogene TRBV3-2) to TRBJ2-2; 14 bases are shared with TRBD2. The CDR3 consists of 20 residues. V gave up 4 bases and J gave up 4 bases; unmatched junction bases: 14. Germline CDR1 reads LGHDT; CDR2 reads YNNKEL (reference sequence). CDR3 DNA: TGTGCCAGCAGCCCAGGCGGGACTAGCGGGAGTCCCCGGGTCACCGGGGAGCTGTTTTTT. Amino acids: CASSPGGTSGSPRVTGELFF.

This chain connects TRBV5-1 to TRBJ2-3, with TRBD2 matching 13 bases. J lost 2 bases, V lost 2 bases, and 5 bases had no gene match. Per the germline V gene, CDR1 is SGHRS and CDR2 is YFSETQ. This CDR3 has 17 residues. The CDR3 DNA is TGCGCCAGCAGCTTACTAGCGGGAGGGGGGACCACAGATACGCAGTATTTT. It translates to CASSLLAGGGTTDTQYF.

This clone has just one count. This chain links TRBV27 with TRBJ2-1; possibly TRBD1 for D (6 bases). CDR1 is MNHEY and CDR2 is SMNVEV in the germline V gene (reference sequence). This CDR3 spans 15 amino acids. Trimming removed 4 bases from V and 9 bases from J, with 19 bases in between. CDR3 protein: CASSSYPNRVIEQFF. The CDR3 nucleotides read TGTGCCAGCAGTTCATACCCGAACAGGGTCATTGAGCAGTTCTTC.

V gene TRBV30 combines with J gene TRBJ2-7; 10 bases match TRBD2. The CDR3 extends over 14 amino acids. Losses at the gene ends were 5 bases for V and 0 bases for J; bases not matched to a gene: 4. The germline gives CDR1 GTSNPN, CDR2 SVGIG (reference sequence). Here the CDR3 reads CAWESSGGSYEQYV. CDR3 DNA sequence: TGTGCCTGGGAGTCTAGCGGGGGCTCCTACGAGCAGTACGTC.

This clone turned up a few times. The chain carries TRBV12-3 or TRBV12-4 and TRBJ1-2, with D uncertain. V was clipped by 6 bases and J by 5 bases, with 13 bases between them. The CDR3 covers 13 residues. For the CDR3, the DNA is TGTGCCAGCAGCCTACGCCGATCTTATGGCTACACCTTC. Translation gives CASSLRRSYGYTF.

This clone is a singleton in its sample. The chain carries TRBV7-3 and TRBJ2-1; D ambiguous. Trimming took 1 base from V and 5 from J, leaving 6 bases between them. The CDR3 extends over 13 amino acids. The germline gives CDR1 SGHTA, CDR2 FQGTGA. The CDR3 DNA reads TGTGCCAGCAGCTTAAGCGTAGACAATGAGCAGTTCTTC. It is translated as CASSLSVDNEQFF.

In DNA form, the CDR3 reads TGTGCCAGCAGCCCGGATCCCGGGTCTAATAGCAATCAGCCCCAGCATTTT. The encoded protein is CASSPDPGSNSNQPQHF. The chain employs TRBV5-4 and TRBJ1-5, with D unresolved. CDR1 is SGHNT and CDR2 is YYREEE in the germline V gene (reference sequence). The CDR3 spans 17 residues. Trimming left V 4 bases short and J 0 bases short, with 17 bases between.

This chain links TRBV29-1 with TRBJ2-3; a possible D gene is TRBD2 (6 bases). The CDR3 contains 12 residues. V was clipped by 4 bases and J by 6 bases, with 11 bases between them. Germline CDR1 SQVTM, CDR2 ANQGSEA. The CDR3 loop reads CSVGGGRDTQYF. CDR3 sequence (DNA): TGCAGCGTTGGGGGAGGAAGGGATACGCAGTATTTT.

The chain is built from TRBV30 and TRBJ1-1; the D gene is possibly TRBD1 (6 bases). Germline CDR1 reads GTSNPN; CDR2 reads SVGIG (reference sequence). V lost 1 base and J lost 6, with 15 bases in between. The CDR3 length is 14 residues. The CDR3 loop reads CAWSARTVLAEAFF. The CDR3, as DNA: TGTGCCTGGAGTGCCCGGACAGTTCTCGCTGAAGCTTTCTTT.

This clone was counted a few times. The chain couples TRBV28 to TRBJ2-7; 9 bases match TRBD1. Germline CDR1 is MDHEN and CDR2 is SYDVKM. There are 13 residues in the CDR3. Losses at the gene ends were 4 bases for V and 4 bases for J; bases not matched to a gene: 2. This CDR3 reads CASSSGQGYEQYV. The CDR3 DNA reads as TGTGCCAGCAGTTCGGGACAGGGATACGAGCAGTACGTC.

J is TRBJ1-1 and V is TRBV6-5; 7 nucleotides line up with TRBD1. Trimming cost V 7 bases and J 1 base; bases outside gene matches: 6. Germline lookup yields CDR1 MNHEY and CDR2 SVGAGI. This CDR3 has 14 residues. The CDR3 DNA follows: TGTGCCAGCACTCCGGGACAGACGAACACTGAAGCTTTCTTT. The encoded protein is CASTPGQTNTEAFF.

V and J are TRBV27 and TRBJ1-6; TRBD1 is a possible D gene (6 bases). The ends were cut back, 5 bases at V and 0 bases at J, with 17 bases in the middle. Germline V gives CDR1 MNHEY, CDR2 SMNVEV (reference sequence). The CDR3 contains 18 residues. The CDR3 loop reads CASSPEKGGSSYNSPLHF. DNA for the CDR3: TGTGCCAGCAGTCCCGAAAAAGGGGGTAGCTCCTATAATTCACCCCTCCACTTT.

This chain joins TRBV5-1 and TRBJ2-1; tentative D call: TRBD2 (6 bases). The CDR3 extends over 16 amino acids. Trimming left V 1 base short and J 2 bases short, with 13 bases between. CDR1 and CDR2 from the germline V gene are SGHRS and YFSETQ. Here the CDR3 DNA reads TGCGCCAGCAGCTTGAGTATCGGGGGAACCTACAATGAGCAGTTCTTC. It translates to CASSLSIGGTYNEQFF. Full variable domain (rest looked up from reference TRBV5-1 and TRBJ2-1): KAGVTQTPRYLIKTRGQQVTLSCSPISGHRSVSWYQQTPGQGLQFLFEYFSETQRNKGNFPGRFSGRQFSNSRSEMNVSTLELGDSALYLCASSLSIGGTYNEQFFGPGTRLTVL.

The CDR3 nucleotides are TGTGCCAGCAGTGGTCCGGGACAGGGCGTTGACGGCTACACCTTC. Its protein product is CASSGPGQGVDGYTF. The V and J genes are TRBV28 and TRBJ1-2; TRBD1 aligns across 9 bases. This CDR3 spans 15 amino acids. Germline V CDR1 and CDR2: MDHEN, SYDVKM. The V and J ends lost 5 bases and 8 bases, in that order; junction bases with no gene match: 12.

The chain employs TRBV18 and TRBJ1-4; weak D call: TRBD1 (6 bases). V was cut by 3 bases and J by 4 bases, with 9 bases left in between. This CDR3 is built from 14 residues. CDR1 and CDR2 (germline): KGHSH, LQKENI. This CDR3 is CASSPRTVNEKLFF. The DNA of the CDR3 is TGTGCCAGCTCACCCAGGACAGTTAATGAAAAACTGTTTTTT.

Comments on this clone: Other nucleotide sequences from this sample produce the same CDR3. The chain couples TRBV18 to TRBJ2-1, with 7 bases aligning to TRBD2. The CDR3 loop spans 15 amino acids. V shed 2 bases, J shed 3 bases, and the junction held 4 bases outside the gene matches. Germline V gene sequence: CDR1 KGHSH, CDR2 LQKENI. This CDR3 is CASSPRTGGYNEQFF. DNA of the CDR3: TGTGCCAGCTCACCAAGAACGGGGGGCTACAATGAGCAGTTCTTC. Full variable domain (remainder filled in from reference TRBV18 and TRBJ2-1): NAGVMQNPRHLVRRRGQEARLRCSPMKGHSHVYWYRQLPEEGLKFMVYLQKENIIDESGMPKERFSAEFPKEGPSILRIQQVVRGDSAAYFCASSPRTGGYNEQFFGPGTRLTVL.

This chain joins TRBV3-1 (or the pseudogene TRBV3-2) and TRBJ2-7, with 9 bases aligning to TRBD1. V lost 2 bases, J lost 5 bases, and 7 bases stayed unmatched. In germline, CDR1 is LGHDT, CDR2 YNNKEL (reference sequence). CDR3 length equals 15 residues. CDR3 amino acids: CASSQPGQGFDEQYF. The CDR3 bases are TGTGCCAGCAGCCAACCGGGACAGGGCTTCGACGAGCAGTACTTC.

This clone was detected only once. V gene TRBV5-4 combines with J gene TRBJ2-1, with 8 bases aligning to TRBD2. V gave up 5 bases and J gave up 3 bases; unmatched junction bases: 7. The germline CDR1 and CDR2 sequences are SGHNT and YYREEE (reference sequence). The CDR3 sequence is 15 residues long. The CDR3 nucleotides read TGTGCCAGCAGTCCAGCGGGAGTCGGCTACAATGAGCAGTTCTTC. Translating it yields CASSPAGVGYNEQFF. Using reference TRBV5-4 and TRBJ2-1 for the parts outside the CDR3, the full variable domain is ETGVTQSPTHLIKTRGQQVTLRCSSQSGHNTVSWYQQALGQGPQFIFQYYREEENGRGNFPPRFSGLQFPNYSSELNVNALELDDSALYLCASSPAGVGYNEQFFGPGTRLTVL.

This clone was observed a handful of times. This sequence joins TRBV7-2 and TRBJ2-7; tentatively, D is TRBD1 (6 bases). The V gene lost 4 bases and the J gene lost 3 bases, with 16 bases spanning the gap. The CDR3 has 15 residues. Germline V gene lookup returns CDR1 SGHTA and CDR2 FQGNSA. Here the CDR3 DNA reads TGTGCCAGCAGCTCCTTTCAGGACAGCCACTACGAGCAGTACTTC. It codes for CASSSFQDSHYEQYF.

V and J are TRBV5-1 and TRBJ2-1; 9 nucleotides match TRBD1. V shed 3 bases, J shed 0 bases, and the junction held 1 base outside the gene matches. CDR1 and CDR2 (germline): SGHRS, YFSETQ. The CDR3 sequence is 15 residues long. The CDR3 region is CASSWDRASYNEQFF. CDR3 bases: TGCGCCAGCAGCTGGGACAGGGCCTCCTACAATGAGCAGTTCTTC.

The CDR3 DNA sequence: TGTGCCAGCACCAGGACTAGCGGCGGAGGTGATACGCAGTATTTT. Protein sequence: CASTRTSGGGDTQYF. This chain links TRBV6-5 with TRBJ2-3; 10 nucleotides agree with TRBD2. Germline lookup yields CDR1 MNHEY and CDR2 SVGAGI. The trim removed 7 bases at V and 6 bases at J, leaving 10 bases unmatched. CDR3 length: 15 residues.

The V call is TRBV6-5, the J call TRBJ1-6, with TRBD1 identical over 7 bases. Germline V gives CDR1 MNHEY, CDR2 SVGAGI. The CDR3 is made up of 15 amino acids. Trimming cost V 6 bases and J 7 bases; bases outside gene matches: 9. The CDR3: CASRDWTGLNSPLHF. The DNA for the CDR3 is TGTGCCAGCAGAGACTGGACAGGACTCAATTCACCCCTCCACTTT.

The chain joins TRBV10-3 to TRBJ2-1; D uncertain. Germline CDR1 and CDR2: ENHRY and SYGVKD. The CDR3 is made up of 12 amino acids. V lost 0 bases, J lost 8 bases, and 5 bases lay in between. The CDR3 bases are TGTGCCATCAGTGAGTCTTCAGATGAGCAGTTCTTC. It translates to CAISESSDEQFF.

This rearrangement joins TRBV7-3 to TRBJ1-1; perhaps TRBD1 as D (5 bases). The germline V gene has CDR1 SGHTA and CDR2 FQGTGA. CDR3 length: 15 residues. V dropped 4 bases and J dropped 4 bases, with 16 bases sitting between them. The CDR3 loop is CASSYRGGAITEAFF. The CDR3 bases are TGTGCCAGCAGCTACCGGGGAGGGGCGATCACTGAAGCTTTCTTT.

The genes are TRBV14 and TRBJ1-1; D remains unclear. CDR1 and CDR2 (germline): SGHDN, FVKESK. The CDR3 sequence is 14 residues long. Deletions cut 3 bases from V and 6 bases from J, with 14 bases between. The CDR3 sequence is CASSQRPSKAEAFF. The CDR3, as DNA: TGTGCCAGCAGCCAGAGGCCCTCGAAGGCTGAAGCTTTCTTT. The full variable domain, in which reference TRBV14 and TRBJ1-1 provide the parts outside the CDR3, is EAGVTQFPSHSVIEKGQTVTLRCDPISGHDNLYWYRRVMGKEIKFLLHFVKESKQDESGMPNNRFLAERTGGTYSTLKVQPAELEDSGVYFCASSQRPSKAEAFFGQGTRLTVV.

This clone has a single count. This chain uses TRBV5-4 with TRBJ1-6; D possibly corresponds to TRBD1 (5 bases). Trimming pared 4 bases from V and 8 bases from J, leaving 16 bases between. CDR3 length equals 15 residues. The V gene's germline CDR1 is SGHNT and CDR2 YYREEE (reference sequence). The CDR3 DNA reads as TGTGCCAGCAGCCTACGGGACCGGGGGGATTCACCCCTCCACTTT. Amino acids: CASSLRDRGDSPLHF.

This clone was counted a few times. J is TRBJ1-2 and V is TRBV6-2 or TRBV6-3; D is undetermined. V lost 5 bases and J lost 8, with 18 bases in between. The CDR3 sequence is 14 residues long. Looked up from germline, CDR1 is MNHEY and CDR2 is SVGEGT. CDR3 in DNA: TGTGCCAGCAGTCGGACTCTAAATTCCGGGGGCTACACCTTC. Amino acids: CASSRTLNSGGYTF.

V usage is TRBV4-1 and J usage is TRBJ2-5, with D perhaps matching TRBD1 (6 bases). V dropped 6 bases and J dropped 5 bases, with 13 bases sitting between them. Germline values: CDR1 MGHRA, CDR2 YSYEKL. The CDR3 length is 13 residues. CDR3 amino acids: CASSLLQGETQYF. The DNA of the CDR3 is TGCGCCAGCAGTCTTCTTCAGGGGGAGACCCAGTACTTC.